This record concerns one T cell receptor (beta chain) sequence. The data stem from a study of cytomegalovirus exposure and HLA in healthy donors. Vbeta (60) and Jbeta (13) primers were used in the PCR. Only in-frame clones appear in the TCRdb table, and some are missing; sequencing was by immunoSEQ multiplex PCR. The table shows about 130,000 clones, with around 80% occurring only once. Trimming removed 2 bases from V and 2 bases from J, with 10 bases in between. The CDR3 is 14 residues long. The germline CDR1 and CDR2 sequences are SEHNR and FQNEAQ (reference sequence). The source of this sequence is a boy aged 2 to 9 in good health and CMV-seronegative. Specimen: PBMCs. V gene TRBV7-9 combines with J gene TRBJ2-7; D gene uncertain. Here the CDR3 DNA reads TGTGCCAGCAGCTTACCCCCGTCCCCCTACGAGCAGTACTTC. As protein: CASSLPPSPYEQYF. Supplemented by reference TRBV7-9 and TRBJ2-7, the full variable domain reads DTGVSQNPRHKITKRGQNVTFRCDPISEHNRLYWYRQTLGQGPEFLTYFQNEAQLEKSRLLSDRFSAERPKGSFSTLEIQRTEQGDSAMYLCASSLPPSPYEQYFGPGTRLTVT.